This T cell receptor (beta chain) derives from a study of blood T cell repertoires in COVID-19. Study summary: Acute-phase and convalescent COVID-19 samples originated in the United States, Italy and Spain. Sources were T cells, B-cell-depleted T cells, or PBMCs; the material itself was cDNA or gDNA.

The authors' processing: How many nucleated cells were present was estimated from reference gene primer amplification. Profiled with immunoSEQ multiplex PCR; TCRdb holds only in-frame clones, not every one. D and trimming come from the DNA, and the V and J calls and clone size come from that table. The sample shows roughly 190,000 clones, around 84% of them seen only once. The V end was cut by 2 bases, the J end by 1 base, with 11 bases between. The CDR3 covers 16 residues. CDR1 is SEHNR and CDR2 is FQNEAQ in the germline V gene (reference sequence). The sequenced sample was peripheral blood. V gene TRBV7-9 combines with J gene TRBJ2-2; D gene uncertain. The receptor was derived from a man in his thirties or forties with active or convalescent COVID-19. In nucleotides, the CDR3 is TGTGCCAGCAGCTTAATCAGTGTGGTGAACACCGGGGAGCTGTTTTTT. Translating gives CASSLISVVNTGELFF. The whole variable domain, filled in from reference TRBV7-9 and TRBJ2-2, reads DTGVSQNPRHKITKRGQNVTFRCDPISEHNRLYWYRQTLGQGPEFLTYFQNEAQLEKSRLLSDRFSAERPKGSFSTLEIQRTEQGDSAMYLCASSLISVVNTGELFFGEGSRLTVL.